This T cell receptor (beta chain) was obtained from a study of T cells in localized non-small cell lung cancer (dated by TCRdb to between 2020 and 2021). Context from the whole study: The study analyzed T cell repertoires of under 250 early-stage NSCLC patients, comparing tumors and uninvolved tumor-adjacent lungs. The cohort consisted of approximately 240 treatment-naive NSCLC patients whose localized lung tumors had been resected. Of the NSCLC patients, around 130 were male and approximately 110 were female, and the mean age was about 69 years.

What the research found in general, with its limitations: Because the study design was exploratory, TCR variables were selected using unadjusted p-values without false-discovery rate correction. Uninvolved tumor-adjacent lung showed the highest T cell clonality, higher than tumor, which suggests more focused antigenic responses in the adjacent lung. Because multi-region sequencing of the tumors was not done, intratumor heterogeneity could not be ruled out. A median of about 61 of the top 100 tumor clones turned up in the paired uninvolved adjacent lung, and 28 of those clones also ranked among the top 100 of that same adjacent lung. Higher blood T cell density associated with longer overall survival, while higher adjacent-lung clonality associated with shorter survival.

TCR beta CDR3 regions were sequenced from DNA using the immunoSEQ Assay. On the study's bioinformatics: To compute T cell density, TCR beta template counts were normalized to usable DNA, which was estimated by amplifying housekeeping genes. The preseqR package was used to estimate richness by extrapolating to 400,000 templates for PBMC samples and to 120,000 templates for tissue samples. Clonality was defined as one minus Pielou's evenness. Tissue-enriched TCRs were identified through differential abundance testing performed on productive amino-acid clonotypes, with a minimum total count of 5 and an alpha of 0.1. The Jaccard Index and the Morisita Overlap Index were used to quantify repertoire overlap between compartments. TCR beta CDR3s were clustered by GLIPH together with public tetramer-defined viral CDR3s, and at least three viral sequences plus V-gene enrichment were required for viral motifs. Sourced from immuneACCESS, this table was stored by TCRdb with only in-frame sequences that have V and J called. A share of the clones is absent; for the studies checked, an unresolved V gene accounts for under half, and the remainder has no known explanation. V and J calls and clone size are those listed in that table; D and trimming were worked out from the DNA. Across this sample there are around 130,000 clones, with 70% to 90% seen only once. Of the sample, around 1.7% is held by the ten largest clones.

Regarding this clone: Its cognate antigen has yet to be identified. Per-nucleotide qualities are absent, and no much larger clonotype sits a single base away.

At diagnosis, tumor, uninvolved tumor-adjacent lung and peripheral blood were collected and then preserved as a mix of FFPE and fresh-frozen material. For TCR repertoire profiling, blood samples were analyzed in the form of peripheral blood mononuclear cells. This sample comprised peripheral blood, obtained before any cancer treatment. The TCR originated in a female donor older than 55 with stage I lung adenocarcinoma.

CDR3 sequence: CASSQEGGQVSVNYEQYF. The DNA sequence follows: TGCGCCAGCAGCCAAGAGGGGGGACAGGTTTCGGTCAATTACGAGCAGTACTTC. Recombination linked TRBV4-1 to TRBJ2-7; the central 8 bases match TRBD1. Reading from cysteine to phenylalanine, the CDR3 counts 18 amino acids. Only the CDR3 region is kept as DNA, spanning 54 bases read in frame from base 1. The germline V gene sets CDR1 to MGHRA and CDR2 to YSYEKL. V ends up 0 bases short and J 4 bases short, with an unmatched junction base count of 14.